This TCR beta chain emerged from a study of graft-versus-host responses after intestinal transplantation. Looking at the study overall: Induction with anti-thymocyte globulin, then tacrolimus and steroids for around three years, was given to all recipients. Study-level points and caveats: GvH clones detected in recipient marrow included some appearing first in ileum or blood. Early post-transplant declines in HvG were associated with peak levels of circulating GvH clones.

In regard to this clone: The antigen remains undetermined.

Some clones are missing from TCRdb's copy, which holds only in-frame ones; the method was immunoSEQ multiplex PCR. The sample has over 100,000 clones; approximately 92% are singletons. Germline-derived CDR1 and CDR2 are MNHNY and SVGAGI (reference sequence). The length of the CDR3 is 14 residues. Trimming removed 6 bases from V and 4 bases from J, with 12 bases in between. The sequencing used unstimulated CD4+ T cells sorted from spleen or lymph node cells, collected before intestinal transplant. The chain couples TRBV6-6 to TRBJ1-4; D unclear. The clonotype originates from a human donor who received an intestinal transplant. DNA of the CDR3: TGTGCCAGCAGCAACCGACGGGGTAATGAAAAACTGTTTTTT. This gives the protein CASSNRRGNEKLFF.